Shown below are 16 T cell receptor beta chains from a single sample sequenced in a study of shared clonotypes between healthy human individuals. Using immunoSEQ multiplex PCR, the repertoire was profiled, and TCRdb retains in-frame clones only, with some absent. The sample yields roughly 590,000 clones, roughly 95% seen once. The naive CD8 fraction comprised CD45RO-negative cells positively selected for CCR7 and excluded terminally differentiated effector memory CD45RA+ cells. Sequencing was carried out using naive CD8+ T cells sorted from blood. These receptors originate from a woman aged 25 to 45 in good health.

The V and J genes are TRBV27 and TRBJ2-3; 12 bases agree with TRBD2. CDR3 length equals 15 residues. Germline V gene data show CDR1 as MNHEY and CDR2 as SMNVEV (reference sequence). The V segment lost 5 bases and the J segment 4 bases; nucleotides outside the gene matches: 4. The CDR3 spells CASSGTSGWADTQYF. The CDR3 DNA sequence: TGTGCCAGCAGTGGGACTAGCGGGTGGGCAGATACGCAGTATTTT.

J is TRBJ1-2 and V is TRBV27; no clear D gene. There are 16 residues in the CDR3. Germline CDR1 reads MNHEY; CDR2 reads SMNVEV (reference sequence). V was shortened by 3 bases and J by 0 bases, with 14 bases between the two germline ends. The CDR3 loop is CASSFSRQVTNYGYTF. In DNA form, the CDR3 reads TGTGCCAGCAGTTTTTCCCGCCAGGTGACTAACTATGGCTACACCTTC.

The V gene is TRBV5-6, the J gene TRBJ2-1, with D perhaps being TRBD1 or TRBD2 (5 bases each). Germline lookup yields CDR1 SGHDT and CDR2 YYEEEE. The V end was cut by 4 bases, the J end by 8 bases, with 16 bases between. The CDR3 runs 14 residues. For the CDR3, the DNA is TGTGCCAGCAGCGCCGGGACGGCGGGTTATGAGCAGTTCTTC. The encoded protein is CASSAGTAGYEQFF.

This chain links TRBV30 with TRBJ2-4; 11 nucleotides align to TRBD2. Germline CDR1 is GTSNPN and CDR2 is SVGIG (reference sequence). The CDR3 is made up of 16 amino acids. With V trimmed by 5 bases and J by 4 bases, 10 bases remained unmatched. CDR3 sequence reads: CAWAGLAEIDKNIQYF. Written as DNA, the CDR3 is TGTGCCTGGGCGGGACTAGCGGAGATAGATAAAAACATTCAGTACTTC.

The CDR3 bases are TGTGCCAGCAGCTTGGGAGGGCTAGCGGGAGACAATGAGCAGTTCTTC. Translated, it gives CASSLGGLAGDNEQFF. The chain links TRBV11-2 to TRBJ2-1; 10 bases agree with TRBD2. The trim removed 3 bases at V and 5 bases at J, leaving 7 bases unmatched. The V gene's germline CDR1 is SGHAT and CDR2 FQNNGV. CDR3 length: 16 amino acids. Combining the CDR3 with reference TRBV11-2 and TRBJ2-1 gives the whole variable domain EAGVAQSPRYKIIEKRQSVAFWCNPISGHATLYWYQQILGQGPKLLIQFQNNGVVDDSQLPKDRFSAERLKGVDSTLKIQPAKLEDSAVYLCASSLGGLAGDNEQFFGPGTRLTVL.

The chain employs TRBV28 and TRBJ1-5; 10 positions match TRBD1. Germline CDR1 and CDR2: MDHEN and SYDVKM. The CDR3 has 16 amino acids. The ends lost 6 bases at V and 3 bases at J; junction bases unmatched: 8. CDR3 loop: CASSLRDRGLNQPQHF. The CDR3 nucleotides are TGTGCCAGCAGCCTCCGGGACAGGGGCCTCAATCAGCCCCAGCATTTT.

V is TRBV4-1 and J is TRBJ2-7; a weak D match, TRBD1 (6 bases). This CDR3 comprises 16 residues. In germline, CDR1 is MGHRA, CDR2 YSYEKL. Trimming shortened V by 0 bases and J by 1 base, and 13 bases separated the two germline ends. In nucleotides, the CDR3 is TGCGCCAGCAGCCAAGAAGGGACATTTATGTCCTACGAGCAGTACTTC. This encodes CASSQEGTFMSYEQYF.

This chain connects TRBV7-8 to TRBJ2-5; D is possibly TRBD1 (6 bases). Germline V gene sequence: CDR1 SGHVS, CDR2 FQNEAQ. V was cut by 5 bases and J by 7 bases, with 17 bases left in between. The CDR3 is 14 residues long. Here the CDR3 DNA reads TGTGCCAGCAGCAGACCACAGGGAAAGGGGACCCAGTACTTC. Protein product: CASSRPQGKGTQYF.

For the CDR3, the DNA is TGTGCCAGCAGCTTAGGGTTTTTTACAGGGGACCTAGCCACAGATACGCAGTATTTT. Its translation: CASSLGFFTGDLATDTQYF. The genes are TRBV7-8 and TRBJ2-3, with 7 nucleotides matching TRBD1. Per the germline V gene, CDR1 is SGHVS and CDR2 is FQNEAQ. V was clipped by 1 base and J by 2 bases; unmatched bases: 15. CDR3 length: 19 amino acids. The full variable domain, completed using reference TRBV7-8 and TRBJ2-3, is GAGVSQSPRYKVAKRGQDVALRCDPISGHVSLFWYQQALGQGPEFLTYFQNEAQLDKSGLPSDRFFAERPEGSVSTLKIQRTQQEDSAVYLCASSLGFFTGDLATDTQYFGPGTRLTVL.

The chain recombines TRBV28 with TRBJ2-1; D ambiguous. CDR3 size: 13 residues. Trimming removed 1 base at V and 6 bases at J, with 7 bases between. Germline assignment: CDR1 MDHEN and CDR2 SYDVKM. In DNA, the CDR3 is TGTGCCAGCAGTTTATTTTCCGGCAATGAGCAGTTCTTC. Amino acids: CASSLFSGNEQFF.

Points on this clone: This specimen includes other DNA sequences encoding the same CDR3. This chain connects TRBV7-8 to TRBJ2-1; D is unclear. The length of the CDR3 is 12 residues. Trimming removed 5 bases from V and 3 bases from J, with 5 bases in between. CDR1 is SGHVS and CDR2 is FQNEAQ in the germline V gene. The CDR3 DNA is TGTGCCAGCAGCCCTGACTACAATGAGCAGTTCTTC. Translating it yields CASSPDYNEQFF.

The CDR3 sequence is CASSTLGGEQFF. Here the CDR3 DNA reads TGTGCCAGCAGCACCTTGGGGGGTGAGCAGTTCTTC. V gene TRBV9 combines with J gene TRBJ2-1, with D perhaps matching TRBD2 (6 bases). The CDR3 spans 12 residues. Germline CDR1 and CDR2: SGDLS and YYNGEE. Trimming took off 4 bases at V and 9 bases at J, with 11 bases between the two ends.

The chain joins TRBV5-6 to TRBJ2-6; D perhaps matches TRBD2 (5 bases). Trimming pared 3 bases from V and 0 bases from J, leaving 13 bases between. CDR1 and CDR2 from the germline V gene are SGHDT and YYEEEE. CDR3 length equals 17 residues. CDR3 DNA sequence: TGTGCCAGCAGCTGGACCGACCGGGACTCTGGGGCCAACGTCCTGACTTTC. Amino acid sequence: CASSWTDRDSGANVLTF.

This clone was picked up a small number of times. This sequence joins TRBV7-9 and TRBJ1-1; no definite D call. The CDR3 spans 13 residues. Germline V gives CDR1 SEHNR, CDR2 FQNEAQ (reference sequence). V lost 5 bases to trimming and J lost 6 bases, with 13 bases between them. The CDR3 DNA sequence: TGTGCCAGCAGCAGCAGGAATTATGCTGAAGCTTTCTTT. This gives the protein CASSSRNYAEAFF.

The chain carries TRBV27 and TRBJ2-7; D may correspond to TRBD1 or TRBD2 (5 bases each). V was shortened by 8 bases and J by 3 bases, with 14 bases between the two germline ends. Germline V CDR1 and CDR2: MNHEY, SMNVEV (reference sequence). The length of the CDR3 is 13 residues. Written as DNA, the CDR3 is TGTGCCAGCCGGGACGCCCCACACTACGAGCAGTACTTC. Translating it yields CASRDAPHYEQYF.

The DNA of the CDR3 is TGTGCCAGCAGCTCAACATCTAGCGGGAGTGGCGAGCAGTACTTC. As protein: CASSSTSSGSGEQYF. The J gene is TRBJ2-7, the V gene TRBV13, with TRBD2 matching 10 bases. The CDR3 covers 15 residues. From germline, CDR1 is PRHDT and CDR2 FYEKMQ (reference sequence). V lost 4 bases to trimming and J lost 6 bases; unmatched junction nucleotides: 9.